The present TCR beta chain was sequenced within a study of identical twins. TCRdb recomputed calls from the 5' RACE reads with MiXCR, one row per CDR3 protein. The top ten clones hold about 1.5% of a sample with approximately 890,000 distinct CDR3 sequences, around 12% of them seen once. This CDR3 has 16 amino acids. V lost 1 base, J lost 8 bases, and 19 bases lay in between. CDR1 is SGHVS and CDR2 is FQNEAQ in the germline V gene. This sample also appeared in a second study, on yellow fever vaccine responses in identical twins.

This TCR derives from a woman under 30 in good health. The chain has TRBV7-8 and TRBJ2-3, with D tentatively TRBD1 (6 bases). The sequencing input was PBMCs. The CDR3 sequence: CASSLEQGTSSATQYF. The CDR3 nucleotides are TGTGCCAGCAGCTTAGAACAAGGGACATCAAGCGCTACGCAGTATTTT.